The rows below give T cell receptor beta chains drawn from one sample of a study of shared clonotypes between healthy human individuals. Libraries were prepared by immunoSEQ multiplex PCR; TCRdb keeps only in-frame clonotypes and omits some of them. The sample includes around 2.1 million clones, 95% of them seen just once. Material for sequencing was naive CD4+ T cells sorted from blood. These receptor sequences come from a man aged 18 to 29 in good health. Each CDR3 is given with its conserved first and last residue.

TRBV30 | CAWSVLRGRETQYF
TRBV5-1 | CASSADGQGPQETQYF
TRBV5-4 | CASSLGEVEQFF
TRBV5-4 | CASSLGTSGTDTQYF
TRBV7-9 | CASSFTSGEIYEQYF
TRBV18 | CASSRDSLYQETQYF
TRBV2 | CASSPINQPQHF
TRBV30 | CAWSVGQGRSYEQYF
TRBV7-8 | CASSLNSGGITEAFF
TRBV28 | CASRRTSGGSTGELFF
TRBV5-4 | CASSLAGGEETQYF
TRBV19 | CASSTTSGAEQYF
TRBV10-3 | CAISARGGETQYF
TRBV5-4 | CASSLGTVSGNTIYF